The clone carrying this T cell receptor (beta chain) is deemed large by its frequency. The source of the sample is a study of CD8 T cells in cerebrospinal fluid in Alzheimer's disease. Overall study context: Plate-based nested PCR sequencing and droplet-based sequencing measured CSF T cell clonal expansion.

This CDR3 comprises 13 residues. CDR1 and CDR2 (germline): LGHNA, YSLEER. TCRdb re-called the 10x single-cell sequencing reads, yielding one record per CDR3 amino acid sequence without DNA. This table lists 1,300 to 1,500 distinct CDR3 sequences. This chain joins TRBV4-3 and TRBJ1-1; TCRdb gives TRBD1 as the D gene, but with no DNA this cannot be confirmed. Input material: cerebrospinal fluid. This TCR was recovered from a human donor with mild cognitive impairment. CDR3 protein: CASSRGTATEAFF.